This T cell receptor beta chain came from a study of molecular identifiers for immune sequencing clone quantification. From the PCR reads, TCRdb called clonotypes with MiXCR, one entry per CDR3 protein. Of hundreds of thousands of distinct CDR3 sequences detected, around 25% appear once; the ten largest clones hold 0.78%. Sorted naive CD8 T cells, roughly 19,000 to 1,100,000, were sequenced from 10%, 30% or 50% RNA. In this sample, this clonotype turned up once. The source is a human donor in good health. Some libraries in this study had Jurkat cell RNA spiked in. Material for sequencing was naive CD8+ T cells from blood, with Jurkat cell RNA spiked in. Subset indicated: FACS-sorted CD8+CD4-CCR7+CD45RA+ naive T cells.

The chain's CDR3 is CACRGMGLSYEQYF. The CDR3 coding sequence is TGTGCCTGTCGGGGGATGGGGCTCTCCTACGAGCAGTACTTC. The V and J genes are TRBV30 and TRBJ2-7, with D perhaps TRBD2 (6 bases). Germline V gives CDR1 GTSNPN, CDR2 SVGIG (reference sequence). Trimming removed 6 bases from V and 0 bases from J, with 15 bases in between. This CDR3 region has 14 residues.